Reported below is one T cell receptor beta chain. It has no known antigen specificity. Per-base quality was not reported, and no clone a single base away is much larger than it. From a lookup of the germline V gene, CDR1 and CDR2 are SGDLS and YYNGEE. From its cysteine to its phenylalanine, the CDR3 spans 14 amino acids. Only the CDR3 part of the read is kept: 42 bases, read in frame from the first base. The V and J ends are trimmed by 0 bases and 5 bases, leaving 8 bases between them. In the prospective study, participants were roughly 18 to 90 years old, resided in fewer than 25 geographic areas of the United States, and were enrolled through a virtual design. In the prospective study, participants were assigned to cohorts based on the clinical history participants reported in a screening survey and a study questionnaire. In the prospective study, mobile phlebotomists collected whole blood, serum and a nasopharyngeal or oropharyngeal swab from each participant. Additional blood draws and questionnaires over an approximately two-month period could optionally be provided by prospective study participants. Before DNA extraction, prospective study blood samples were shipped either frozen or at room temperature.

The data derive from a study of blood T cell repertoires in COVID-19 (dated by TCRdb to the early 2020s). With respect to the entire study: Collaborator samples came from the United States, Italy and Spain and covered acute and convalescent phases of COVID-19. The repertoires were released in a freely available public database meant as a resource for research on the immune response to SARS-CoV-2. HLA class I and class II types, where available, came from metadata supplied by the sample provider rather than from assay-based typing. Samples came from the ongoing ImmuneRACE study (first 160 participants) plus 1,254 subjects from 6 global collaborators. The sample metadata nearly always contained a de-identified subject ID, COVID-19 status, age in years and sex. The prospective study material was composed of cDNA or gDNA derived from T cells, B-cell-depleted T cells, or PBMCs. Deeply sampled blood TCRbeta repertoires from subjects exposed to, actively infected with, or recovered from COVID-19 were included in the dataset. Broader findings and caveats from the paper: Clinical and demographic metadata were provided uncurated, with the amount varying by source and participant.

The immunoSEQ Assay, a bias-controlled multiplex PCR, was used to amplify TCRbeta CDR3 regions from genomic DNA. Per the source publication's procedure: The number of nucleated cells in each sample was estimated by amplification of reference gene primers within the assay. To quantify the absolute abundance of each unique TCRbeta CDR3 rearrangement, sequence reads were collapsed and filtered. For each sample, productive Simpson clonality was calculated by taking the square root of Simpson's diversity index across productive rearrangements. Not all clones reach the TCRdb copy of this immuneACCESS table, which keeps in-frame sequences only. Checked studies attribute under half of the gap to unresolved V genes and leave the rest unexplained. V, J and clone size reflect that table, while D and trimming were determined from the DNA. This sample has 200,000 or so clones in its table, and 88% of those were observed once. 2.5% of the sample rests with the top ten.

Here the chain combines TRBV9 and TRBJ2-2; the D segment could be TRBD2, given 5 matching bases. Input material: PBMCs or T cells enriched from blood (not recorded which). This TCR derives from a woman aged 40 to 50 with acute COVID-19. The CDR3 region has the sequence CASSVVTSTGELFF. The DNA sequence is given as TGTGCCAGCAGCGTAGTAACTAGTACCGGGGAGCTGTTTTTT.